This T cell receptor beta chain was identified during a study of Graves' ophthalmopathy and Graves' hyperthyroidism. Amplified TCR beta CDR3 regions were obtained using RNA transcripts as template. Second-round multiplex PCR came after a first-round RT-PCR that employed HTBI primers. MiXCR, run by TCRdb on the multiplex PCR reads, gives a single entry per CDR3 protein. The sample yields hundreds of thousands of distinct CDR3 sequences, 15% seen once. This clonotype was recorded many times. The germline V gene has CDR1 MGHRA and CDR2 YSYEKL. The CDR3 contains 16 residues. Trimming took 1 base from V and 4 from J, leaving 17 bases between them.

The TCR originated in a woman younger than 30 with stable Graves' hyperthyroidism. V gene TRBV4-1 combines with J gene TRBJ2-7; TRBD1 might be the D (6 bases). Sequenced sample: peripheral blood. For the CDR3, the DNA is TGCGCCAGCAGCCAAGCCCAGGGGCGCCACCCTTACGAGCAGTACTTC. Amino acid sequence: CASSQAQGRHPYEQYF.